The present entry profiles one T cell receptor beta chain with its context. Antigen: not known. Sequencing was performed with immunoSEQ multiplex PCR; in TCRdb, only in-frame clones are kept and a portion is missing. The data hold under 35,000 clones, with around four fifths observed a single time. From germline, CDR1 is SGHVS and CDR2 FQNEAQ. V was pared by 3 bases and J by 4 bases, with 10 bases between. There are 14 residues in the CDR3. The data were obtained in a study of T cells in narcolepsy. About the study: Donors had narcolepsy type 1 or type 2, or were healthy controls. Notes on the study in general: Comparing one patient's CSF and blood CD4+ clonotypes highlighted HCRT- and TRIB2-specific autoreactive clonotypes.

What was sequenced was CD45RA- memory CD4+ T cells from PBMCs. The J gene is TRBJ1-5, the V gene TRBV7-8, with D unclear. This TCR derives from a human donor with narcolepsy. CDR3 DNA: TGTGCCAGCAGCTTTAATCGCGGAAATCAGCCCCAGCATTTT. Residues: CASSFNRGNQPQHF.